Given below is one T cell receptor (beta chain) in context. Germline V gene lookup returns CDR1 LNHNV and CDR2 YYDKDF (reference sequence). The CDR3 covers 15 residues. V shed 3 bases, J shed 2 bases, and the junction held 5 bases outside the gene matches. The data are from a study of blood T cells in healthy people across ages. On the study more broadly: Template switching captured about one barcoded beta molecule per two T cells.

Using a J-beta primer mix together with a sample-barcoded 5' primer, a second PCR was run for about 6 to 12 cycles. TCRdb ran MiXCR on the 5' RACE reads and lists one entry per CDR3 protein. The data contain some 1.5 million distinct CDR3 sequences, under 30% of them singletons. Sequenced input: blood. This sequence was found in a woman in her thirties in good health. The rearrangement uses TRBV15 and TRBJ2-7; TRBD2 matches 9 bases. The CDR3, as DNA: TGTGCCACCAGCAGTCCAGCGGGAGGCCCCTACGAGCAGTACTTC. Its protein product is CATSSPAGGPYEQYF.